The sequence of this TCR beta chain was determined in a study of OX40 agonist ivuxolimab in advanced cancers. Study summary: Patients took ivuxolimab, an agonistic anti-OX40 (CD134) antibody. Broader study findings: Expanded clones were, on average, more numerous in CD8+ T cells than in CD4+.

The protocol was immunoSEQ multiplex PCR, while the TCRdb copy is restricted to in-frame clones and leaves out a portion. Of around 100,000 clones in the sample, about 89% were seen once. About this clone: The antigen is undetermined.

This CDR3 is built from 14 residues. Trimming took off 3 bases at V and 0 bases at J, with 8 bases between the two ends. Per germline, CDR1 LNHDA and CDR2 SQIVND (reference sequence). This sequence was found in an adult with an advanced solid tumor such as melanoma, head and neck, liver or kidney cancer. Sample: CD4+ or CD8+ T cells sorted from blood, taken in a trial of the OX40 agonist ivuxolimab. This rearrangement joins TRBV19 to TRBJ1-1, with D unresolved. For the CDR3, the DNA is TGTGCCAGTAGTATGTCCATCGTGAACACTGAAGCTTTCTTT. This sequence encodes CASSMSIVNTEAFF.